The present entry profiles one TCR beta chain with its context. In the authors' methods: Reference gene primer amplification gave nucleated cell count estimates. The assay was immunoSEQ multiplex PCR, and TCRdb's table has in-frame clones only and misses some. Clone size and V and J calls were adopted from that table, with D and trimming inferred from the DNA. This sample has around 100,000 clones, with around 86% found just once. These data originate in a study of blood T cell repertoires in COVID-19. Study-wide context: The United States, Italy and Spain provided the acute and convalescent COVID-19 samples. Sources were T cells, B-cell-depleted T cells, or PBMCs; the material itself was cDNA or gDNA.

The germline V gene has CDR1 DFQATT and CDR2 SNEGSKA (reference sequence). V shed 3 bases and J 2 bases; nucleotides not matched to a gene: 4. The CDR3 runs to 14 residues. The chain links TRBV20-1 to TRBJ2-3, with 8 positions matching TRBD2. This receptor was obtained from a middle-aged man with acute or convalescent COVID-19. Sequenced material: peripheral blood. This CDR3 is CSASGSGVTDTQYF. The DNA for the CDR3 is TGCAGTGCTAGTGGTAGCGGGGTCACAGATACGCAGTATTTT.